A selection of T cell receptor beta chains follows, all from one sample in a study of blood T cell repertoires in COVID-19. The data were produced by immunoSEQ multiplex PCR, yet TCRdb's version contains in-frame clones alone and is incomplete. The sample holds 250,000 to 350,000 clones, around four fifths seen once. Sequencing was carried out using peripheral blood. The source is a woman between 50 and 59 years old with acute or convalescent COVID-19. Both conserved end residues are part of each CDR3. D genes are given only for firm matches. Size values are once, few and many counts, or a class for expanded clones, and some rows have none.

once	.	TRBJ1-1	TRBV19	TGTGCCAGTAGGACAGGCCCCAACACTGAAGCTTTCTTT	CASRTGPNTEAFF
.	.	TRBJ1-5	TRBV19	TGTGCCAGTAGTCCTCGGGACATTAGCAATCAGCCCCAGCATTTT	CASSPRDISNQPQHF
once	TRBD1	TRBJ1-2	TRBV27	TGTGCCAGCAGTTTTTTCGACAGGGGTACGGATGGCTACACCTTC	CASSFFDRGTDGYTF
.	.	TRBJ1-3	TRBV30	TGTGCCTGGAGTGAAGATCTAGCCCCCAGAAACACCATATATTTT	CAWSEDLAPRNTIYF
few	TRBD1	TRBJ2-2	TRBV7-6	TGTGCCAGCAGCTTAGGGACAGGGGTCGACACCGGGGAGCTGTTTTTT	CASSLGTGVDTGELFF
.	TRBD2	TRBJ2-5	TRBV14	TGTGCCAGCAGCCCCCCGGTGTTAGCGGGAGGAGAGACCCAGTACTTC	CASSPPVLAGGETQYF
.	.	TRBJ1-1	TRBV29-1	TGCAGCTCCGGGGAGAATTCTGAAGCTTTCTTT	CSSGENSEAFF
once	TRBD1	TRBJ2-7	TRBV30	TGTGCCTGGACGGCAGGGGGCTTCCGCGAGCAGTACTTC	CAWTAGGFREQYF
few	TRBD2	TRBJ2-7	TRBV5-6	TGTGCCAGCAGCTCATGGGTGAGCGGGAGGGTCGAGCAGTACTTC	CASSSWVSGRVEQYF
.	TRBD1	TRBJ1-6	TRBV30	TGTGCCTGGACCGGGACAGCGAATTCACCCCTCCACTTT	CAWTGTANSPLHF
few	.	TRBJ1-4	TRBV6-5	TGTGCCAGCAGTATGTACCGGGACATAGATGAAAAACTGTTTTTT	CASSMYRDIDEKLFF
.	TRBD2	TRBJ2-3	TRBV5-1	TGCGCCAGCAGCTTGGAGCGGGGAGGGAACACAGATACGCAGTATTTT	CASSLERGGNTDTQYF
.	.	TRBJ2-4	TRBV28	TGTGCCAGCAGTTTAACGCCCGGACAGGCCAAAAACATTCAGTACTTC	CASSLTPGQAKNIQYF
.	.	TRBJ1-5	TRBV4-1	TGCGCCAGCAGCCAAGCCCCCCAGGTTAGCAATCAGCCCCAGCATTTT	CASSQAPQVSNQPQHF
.	TRBD2	TRBJ2-7	TRBV29-1	TGCAGCGTCGCGACTAGCGCCGAGCAGTACTTC	CSVATSAEQYF
.	.	TRBJ1-2	TRBV30	TGTGCCTGGCAATCTACAGGGAACTATGGCTACACCTTC	CAWQSTGNYGYTF
.	.	TRBJ1-2	TRBV18	TGTGCCAGCTCAGCGACGAACGAGGCCCGCTATGGCTACACCTTC	CASSATNEARYGYTF
.	.	TRBJ2-5	TRBV29-1	TGCAGCGCATCTACAGGGACCCAAGAGACCCAGTACTTC	CSASTGTQETQYF
.	TRBD1	TRBJ2-5	TRBV5-6	TGTGCCAGCAGCTCGGATTTGTCCCGACAGGGTAGTGAGACCCAGTACTTC	CASSSDLSRQGSETQYF
.	TRBD2	TRBJ2-2	TRBV7-3	TGTGCCAGCAGCTTAGGCAGCGGGATATCCACCGGGGAGCTGTTTTTT	CASSLGSGISTGELFF
.	TRBD2	TRBJ2-1	TRBV5-1	TGCGCCAGCAGCTTTCTAGCGGGGGGGCTCAATGAGCAGTTCTTC	CASSFLAGGLNEQFF
.	.	TRBJ2-1	TRBV6-5	TGTGCCAGCGGGGCGGGGAGCTCCTACAATGAGCAGTTCTTC	CASGAGSSYNEQFF
.	.	TRBJ2-7	TRBV30	TGTGCCTGGAGAACCCACACCGAGCAGTACTTC	CAWRTHTEQYF
.	.	TRBJ1-1	TRBV5-1	TGCGCCAGCAGCTTGAAGGATGAGGGTGAAGCTTTCTTT	CASSLKDEGEAFF
.	TRBD2	TRBJ2-6	TRBV9	TGTGCCAGCAGCGTAGCTCCGCGACCCGGGACTAGCGGGTCTGGGGCCAACGTCCTGACTTTC	CASSVAPRPGTSGSGANVLTF
.	.	TRBJ1-1	TRBV5-1	TGCGCCAGCAGCTTGGTGCCTACAGGGCCAACTGAAGCTTTCTTT	CASSLVPTGPTEAFF
.	.	TRBJ1-4	TRBV19	TGTGCCAGTAGTGGTGTCAGGGGAAGTGAAAAACTGTTTTTT	CASSGVRGSEKLFF
.	TRBD1	TRBJ1-6	TRBV6-5	TGTGCCAGCAGTTACTCGCACAGGGGTAATTCACCCCTCCACTTT	CASSYSHRGNSPLHF
.	.	TRBJ2-5	TRBV10-1	TGCGCCAGCAGTTTTCCAAGACAAATCCCCAATACGGAGACCCAGTACTTC	CASSFPRQIPNTETQYF
.	.	TRBJ2-2	TRBV29-1	TGCAGCGTTGCAGGGTTGAACACCGGGGAGCTGTTTTTT	CSVAGLNTGELFF
.	.	TRBJ1-5	TRBV7-9	TGTGCCAGCAGCGGAGGGGCTTATAGCAATCAGCCCCAGCATTTT	CASSGGAYSNQPQHF
few	TRBD1	TRBJ1-5	TRBV27	TGTGCCAGCAGTTTCGGGACAGGCAATCAGCCCCAGCATTTT	CASSFGTGNQPQHF
.	TRBD1	TRBJ2-3	TRBV20-1	TGCAGTGCTAGTGCATCGGGACAGGGAAACACAGATACGCAGTATTTT	CSASASGQGNTDTQYF
.	TRBD2	TRBJ2-7	TRBV27	TGTGCCAGCACCAAAACTAGCGGGAGTCTCTACGAGCAGTACTTC	CASTKTSGSLYEQYF
.	.	TRBJ1-1	TRBV29-1	TGCAGCGTTGAAACGGGAGTTGAAGCTTTCTTT	CSVETGVEAFF
.	.	TRBJ1-3	TRBV4-1	TGCGCCAGCAGCCAAACCCGACAGGTTTTCCTCTTCTCTGGAAACACCATATATTTT	CASSQTRQVFLFSGNTIYF
.	TRBD1	TRBJ1-1	TRBV20-1	TGCAGTGCTAGTGGCGGACAGGGAACAATTCAAGCTTTCTTT	CSASGGQGTIQAFF
.	.	TRBJ1-2	TRBV3-1/TRBV3-2	TGTGCCAGCAGCCAAGGGTACAGAGATAACTATGGCTACACCTTC	CASSQGYRDNYGYTF
.	TRBD1	TRBJ1-1	TRBV5-4	TGTGCCAGCAGCTCGGACAGGGGGGATTGGGCGAACACTGAAGCTTTCTTT	CASSSDRGDWANTEAFF
.	.	TRBJ2-7	TRBV6-5	TGTGCCAGCAGCCCAAGTCTAGTTCAGTACGAGCAGTACTTC	CASSPSLVQYEQYF
.	TRBD1	TRBJ1-2	TRBV9	TGTGCCAGCAGCGGACAGGGTGGCACTAACTATGGCTACACCTTC	CASSGQGGTNYGYTF
.	.	TRBJ1-1	TRBV30	TGTGCCTGGAGTGATGATAGAGCATCTGAAGCTTTCTTT	CAWSDDRASEAFF
.	.	TRBJ1-2	TRBV4-1	TGCGCCAGCAGCCAAGGGGGGGGTAGTGGCTACACCTTC	CASSQGGGSGYTF
.	TRBD1	TRBJ1-1	TRBV5-1	TGCGCCAGCAGCTTGGCCATCAACAGGGGGGACCTTGGTTTCTTT	CASSLAINRGDLGFF
.	.	TRBJ1-2	TRBV7-6	TGTGCCAGCAGCTCACAGGGATCTGGCTACACCTTC	CASSSQGSGYTF
.	.	TRBJ2-1	TRBV25-1	TGTGCCAGCAGTGAGAGAGGCCCCTCCTACAATGAGCAGTTCTTC	CASSERGPSYNEQFF
few	TRBD1	TRBJ1-1	TRBV27	TGTGCCAGCAGCCTTACAGGGGGGAGGACTGAAGCTTTCTTT	CASSLTGGRTEAFF
.	TRBD1	TRBJ2-1	TRBV29-1	TGCAGCGTTGTCCCGGGACAGTACAATGAGCAGTTCTTC	CSVVPGQYNEQFF
few	.	TRBJ2-3	TRBV27	TGTGCCAGCGGCACAGGGTTGGATACGCAGTATTTT	CASGTGLDTQYF
.	.	TRBJ1-6	TRBV10-3	TGTGCCATCAGTGAATTTGGGGGCGGTAATTCACCCCTCCACTTT	CAISEFGGGNSPLHF
.	.	TRBJ1-1	TRBV9	TGTGCCAGCAGCGTAGTTCAGGGTTTCACTGAAGCTTTCTTT	CASSVVQGFTEAFF
.	TRBD1	TRBJ2-3	TRBV5-1	TGCGCCAGCAGCCCGTCGGGGGACAGGGCAGATACGCAGTATTTT	CASSPSGDRADTQYF
.	.	TRBJ2-3	TRBV7-6	TGTGCCAGCAGCTTAAGGTCCGGGAAGGGGGCAGATACGCAGTATTTT	CASSLRSGKGADTQYF
.	TRBD1	TRBJ1-4	TRBV27	TGTGCCAGCAGTTTATCGAAAGTCGACAGGGACGTAGGAAAACTGTTTTTT	CASSLSKVDRDVGKLFF
.	.	TRBJ2-2	TRBV9	TGTGCCAGCAGCGTGAGAGGGTTGCCTCCCGGGGAGCTGTTTTTT	CASSVRGLPPGELFF
.	TRBD1	TRBJ1-2	TRBV6-6	TGTGCCAGCAACAGGGGGGACTATGGCTACACCTTC	CASNRGDYGYTF
.	.	TRBJ2-1	TRBV19	TGTGCCAGTAGTCCCATACCTTCCGCGGGTGGCTACAATGAGCAGTTCTTC	CASSPIPSAGGYNEQFF